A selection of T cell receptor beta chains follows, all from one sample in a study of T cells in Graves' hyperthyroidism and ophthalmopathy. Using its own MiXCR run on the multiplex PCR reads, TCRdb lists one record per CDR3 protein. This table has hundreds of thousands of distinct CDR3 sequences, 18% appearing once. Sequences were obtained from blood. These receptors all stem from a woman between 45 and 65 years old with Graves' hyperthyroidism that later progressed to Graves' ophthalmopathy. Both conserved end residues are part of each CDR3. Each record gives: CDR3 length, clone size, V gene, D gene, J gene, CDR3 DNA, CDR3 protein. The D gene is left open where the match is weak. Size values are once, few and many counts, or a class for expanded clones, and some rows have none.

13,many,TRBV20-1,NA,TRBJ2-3,TGCAGTGCTAGAGCGTCTAGCACAGATACGCAGTATTTT,CSARASSTDTQYF
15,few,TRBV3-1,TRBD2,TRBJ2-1,TGTGCCAGCAGCCCGCGGGCGGGGGGATACAATGAGCAGTTCTTC,CASSPRAGGYNEQFF
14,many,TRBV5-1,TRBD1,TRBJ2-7,TGCGCCAGCAGCGCGGGACAGGGTACCAACGAGCAGTACTTC,CASSAGQGTNEQYF
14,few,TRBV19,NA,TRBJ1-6,TGTGCCAGTAGTATCAGAGAACGAAATTCACCCCTCCACTTT,CASSIRERNSPLHF
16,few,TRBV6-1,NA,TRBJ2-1,TGTGCCAGTACCGTTAGCGGTACCAGCTCCTACAATGAGCAGTTCTTC,CASTVSGTSSYNEQFF
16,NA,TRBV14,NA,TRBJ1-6,TGTGCCAGCAGCCAAGGACTGGGGACCTATAATTCACCCCTCCACTTT,CASSQGLGTYNSPLHF
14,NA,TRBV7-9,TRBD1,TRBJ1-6,TGTGCCAGCAGCAGAGGACAGGGGGATTCACCCCTCCACTTT,CASSRGQGDSPLHF
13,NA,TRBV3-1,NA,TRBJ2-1,TGTGCCAGCAGCCAAGAGCTTCCGCTGGGCAAGTTCTTC,CASSQELPLGKFF
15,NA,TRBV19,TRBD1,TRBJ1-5,TGTGCCAGTAGAACAGGGGCGGGAGGCAATCAGCCCCAGCATTTT,CASRTGAGGNQPQHF
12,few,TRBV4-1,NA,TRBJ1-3,TGCGCCAGCAGCCAATGGCCCAGCACCATATATTTT,CASSQWPSTIYF
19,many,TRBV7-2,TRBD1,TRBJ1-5,TGTGCCAGCAGCTCCTCCGGGACAGGGGTCATATTAAGCAATCAGCCCCAGCATTTT,CASSSSGTGVILSNQPQHF
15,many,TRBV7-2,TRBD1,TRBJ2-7,TGTGCCAGCAGGCGGGGAGGACAGGGATACTACGAGCAGTACTTC,CASRRGGQGYYEQYF
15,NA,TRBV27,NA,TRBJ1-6,TGTGCCAGCAGTTTACAGCTACAGAATAGTTCACCCCTCCACTTT,CASSLQLQNSSPLHF
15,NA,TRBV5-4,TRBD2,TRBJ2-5,TGTGCCAGCAGCTTGGATGCGGGGGACCCGGGGACCCAGTACTTC,CASSLDAGDPGTQYF
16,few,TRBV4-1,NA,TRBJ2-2,TGCGCCAGCAGCCAAGAGCGGGCTGCGAACACCGGGGAGCTGTTTTTT,CASSQERAANTGELFF
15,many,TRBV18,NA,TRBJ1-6,TGTGCCAGCTCACCAGTCGGGGGGTTCGATTCACCCCTCCACTTT,CASSPVGGFDSPLHF
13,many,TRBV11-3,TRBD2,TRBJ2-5,TGTGCCAGCAGCTTAGATTGGCGGGGGGTACAGTACTTC,CASSLDWRGVQYF
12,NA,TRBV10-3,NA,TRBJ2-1,TGTGCCATCAGGGGACTCTACAATGAGCAGTTCTTC,CAIRGLYNEQFF
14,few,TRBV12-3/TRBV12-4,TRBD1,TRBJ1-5,TGTGCCAGCGGACAGGGGCGAAGCAATCAGCCCCAGCATTTT,CASGQGRSNQPQHF
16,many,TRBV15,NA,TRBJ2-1,TGTGCCACCAGCAGAGATGTGCGGCCACAGAACAATGAGCAGTTCTTC,CATSRDVRPQNNEQFF
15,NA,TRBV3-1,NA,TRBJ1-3,TGTGCCAGCAGCCAAGATGGTCAAGGTGGAAACACCATATATTTT,CASSQDGQGGNTIYF
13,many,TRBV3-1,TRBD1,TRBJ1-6,TGTGCCAGCAGCGGGACAGAAAATTCACCCCTCCACTTT,CASSGTENSPLHF
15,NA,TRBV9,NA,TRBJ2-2,TGTGCCAGCGGACCAATACAGGGCAACACCGGGGAGCTGTTTTTT,CASGPIQGNTGELFF
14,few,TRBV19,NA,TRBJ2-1,TGTGCCAGTAGTATAACTAACAGGGACAATGAGCAGTTCTTC,CASSITNRDNEQFF
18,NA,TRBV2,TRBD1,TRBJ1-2,TGTGCCAGCAGTGTTAGCGGGGACAGGGGGCGTATTTTTTATGGCTACACCTTC,CASSVSGDRGRIFYGYTF
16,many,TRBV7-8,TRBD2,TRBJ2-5,TGTGCCAGCAGACTACTCCAGCGGGGGGCCCAAGAGACCCAGTACTTC,CASRLLQRGAQETQYF
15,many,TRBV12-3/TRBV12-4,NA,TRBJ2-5,TGTGCCAGCAGGCACCGCGGGCCAGGTGGAGAGACCCAGTACTTC,CASRHRGPGGETQYF
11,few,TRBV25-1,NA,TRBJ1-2,TGTGCCAGCAGAGACCCTTATGGCTACACCTTC,CASRDPYGYTF
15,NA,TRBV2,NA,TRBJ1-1,TGTGCCAGCAGTGAGATTGCAGGTATGAACACTGAAGCTTTCTTT,CASSEIAGMNTEAFF
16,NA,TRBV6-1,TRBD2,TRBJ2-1,TGTGCCAGCAGGGAGAGCGGGGGGGCTTCCTACAGTGAGCAGTTCTTC,CASRESGGASYSEQFF
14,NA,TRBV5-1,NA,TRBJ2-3,TGCGCCAGCAGGGCGGTCTGGGGCACAGATACGCAGTATTTT,CASRAVWGTDTQYF
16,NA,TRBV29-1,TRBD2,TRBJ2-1,TGCAGCGTTGGGGGTAGCGGGGAAACGGGGTACAATGAGCAGTTCTTC,CSVGGSGETGYNEQFF
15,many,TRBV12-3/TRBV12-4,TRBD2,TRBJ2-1,TGTGCCAGCAGACGCACTAGCGGGGGGGCAAATGAGCAGTTCTTC,CASRRTSGGANEQFF
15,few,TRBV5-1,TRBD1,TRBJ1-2,TGCGCCAGCACCGAGCAGGGGGCCTCCCCTTATGGCTACACCTTC,CASTEQGASPYGYTF
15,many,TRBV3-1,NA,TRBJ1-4,TGTGCCAGCAGCCAAGGACAGCAACCTAATGAAAAACTGTTTTTT,CASSQGQQPNEKLFF
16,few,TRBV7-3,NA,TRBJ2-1,TGTGCCAGCAGCCGAACTACTACCTTATCCTACAATGAGCAGTTCTTC,CASSRTTTLSYNEQFF
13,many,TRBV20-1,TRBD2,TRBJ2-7,TGCAGTGCTAGCGGGGGGGCCCTTCGGGAGCAGTACTTC,CSASGGALREQYF
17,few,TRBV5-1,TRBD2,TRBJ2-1,TGCGCCAGCAGCTTGGGCCCCTTAGCGGGGGGGGTCAATGAGCAGTTCTTC,CASSLGPLAGGVNEQFF
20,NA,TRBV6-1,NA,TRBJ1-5,TGTGCCAGCAGTGAAACCCAGTGGTGGGCGCCGAGAGGGAGCAATCAGCCCCAGCATTTT,CASSETQWWAPRGSNQPQHF
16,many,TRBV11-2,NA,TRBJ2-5,TGTGCCAGCAGCTACATCGCTACAGGGCTCCAAGAGACCCAGTACTTC,CASSYIATGLQETQYF
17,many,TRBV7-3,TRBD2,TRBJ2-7,TGTGCCAGCAGCTTAACGGGACTAGCGGGGGCAAACTACGAGCAGTACTTC,CASSLTGLAGANYEQYF
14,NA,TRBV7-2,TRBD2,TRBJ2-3,TGTGCCAGCAGCTTGGGGCTAGCGGCAAATACGCAGTATTTT,CASSLGLAANTQYF
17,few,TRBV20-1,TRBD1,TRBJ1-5,TGCAGTGCCGACAACCGGGACAGAGGAGGGAACGGTCAGCCCCAGCATTTT,CSADNRDRGGNGQPQHF
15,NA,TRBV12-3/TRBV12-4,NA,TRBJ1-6,TGTGCCAGCAGTCTACTGGGGACTCGGGATTCACCCCTCCACTTT,CASSLLGTRDSPLHF
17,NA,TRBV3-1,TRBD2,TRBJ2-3,TGTGCCAGCAGCTCCCTCTTAGGAAGCGGGGGGGGGGATACGCAGTATTTT,CASSSLLGSGGGDTQYF
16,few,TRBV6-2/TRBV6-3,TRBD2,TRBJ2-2,TGTGCCAGCACCCCTTTGGGACTAGCTTCCCCCGGGGAGCTGTTTTTT,CASTPLGLASPGELFF
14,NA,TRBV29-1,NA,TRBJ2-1,TGCAGCGTTGGCGGCAGGAGCTCCTACAATGAGCAGTTCTTC,CSVGGRSSYNEQFF
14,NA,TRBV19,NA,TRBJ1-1,TGTGCCAGTACCCTCTCCAGGGGGAACACTGAAGCTTTCTTT,CASTLSRGNTEAFF
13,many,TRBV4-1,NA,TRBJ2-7,TGCGCCAGCAGCGCTGGGAGCTCCTACGAGCAGTACTTC,CASSAGSSYEQYF
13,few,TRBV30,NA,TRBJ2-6,TGTGCCGGAGACCACTCTGGGGCCAACGTCCTGACTTTC,CAGDHSGANVLTF
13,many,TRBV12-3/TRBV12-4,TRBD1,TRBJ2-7,TGTGCCAGCAGTTTAGACAGGGGGGACGAGCAGTACTTC,CASSLDRGDEQYF
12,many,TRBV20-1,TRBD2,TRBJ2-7,TGCAGTAGCGGGGATAACTCCTACGAGCAGTACTTC,CSSGDNSYEQYF